This T cell receptor beta chain was captured by sequencing in a study of CD8 T cells in Susac syndrome. The authors reverse transcribed about 0.5 to 1 ug RNA with random hexamers. TCR beta CDR3 was amplified by immunoSEQ covering 54 Vbeta and 13 Jbeta. TCRdb fed the immunoSEQ multiplex PCR reads into MiXCR, producing one record per CDR3 protein. This repertoire shows 200,000 or so distinct CDR3 sequences, 90% to 95% found once; its top ten account for 0.093%. TCR beta sequencing covered blood CD8+ and CD4+ T cells. Included as multiple sclerosis controls were treatment-naive patients who had stable or active relapsing-remitting disease. TEMRA cells were enriched by FACS, and CD4+ and CD8+ T cells were negatively isolated. The material sequenced was CD4+ T cells from PBMCs. This receptor was taken from a human donor with multiple sclerosis.

The CDR3 region is CASSVPSGGLPLNEQFF. CDR3 in DNA: TGTGCCAGCAGCGTGCCAAGTGGGGGACTCCCCCTTAATGAGCAGTTCTTC. The chain couples TRBV7-9 to TRBJ2-1; possibly TRBD2 for D (6 bases). CDR3 length equals 17 residues. CDR1 is SEHNR and CDR2 is FQNEAQ in the germline V gene (reference sequence). The V gene lost 5 bases and the J gene lost 7 bases, with 24 bases spanning the gap.